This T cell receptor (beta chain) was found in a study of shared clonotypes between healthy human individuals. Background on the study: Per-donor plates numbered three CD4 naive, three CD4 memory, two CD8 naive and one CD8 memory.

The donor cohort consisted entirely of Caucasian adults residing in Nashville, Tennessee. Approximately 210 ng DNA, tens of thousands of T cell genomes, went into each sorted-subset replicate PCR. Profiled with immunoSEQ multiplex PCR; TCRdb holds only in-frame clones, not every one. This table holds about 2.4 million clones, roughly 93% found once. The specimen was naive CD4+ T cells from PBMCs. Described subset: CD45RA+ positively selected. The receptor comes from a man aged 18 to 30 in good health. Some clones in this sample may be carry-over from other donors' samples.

DNA of the CDR3: TGTGCCAACCGAACCCTACGACAGGGACCCTGCTCTGGAAACACCATATATTTT. This sequence encodes CANRTLRQGPCSGNTIYF. The chain couples TRBV10-3 to TRBJ1-3; 7 nucleotides agree with TRBD1. CDR3 length: 18 amino acids. The germline gives CDR1 ENHRY, CDR2 SYGVKD. Trimming at V came to 10 bases and at J to 0 bases, leaving 18 bases not matched to a gene.